This T cell receptor (beta chain) derives from a study of blood T cell repertoires in COVID-19. Looking at the study overall: COVID-19 samples collected from the United States, Italy and Spain covered acute and convalescent phases. From T cells, B-cell-depleted T cells, or PBMCs came the material, which was cDNA or gDNA.

Followed over time, Seattle patients had been enrolled while infection was active. The authors' processing: Estimated nucleated cell counts came from reference gene primer amplification. The repertoire was sequenced with immunoSEQ multiplex PCR; TCRdb's copy has only in-frame clones and lacks some. Clone size and the V and J calls come from that table; the DNA yielded D and trimming. Altogether some 450,000 clones are present, about 90% being singletons, with the ten largest covering 0.7% to 1%. V lost 5 bases to trimming and J lost 5 bases, with 18 bases between them. The CDR3 loop spans 15 amino acids. Germline values: CDR1 MNHEY, CDR2 SMNVEV (reference sequence).

This sequence joins TRBV27 and TRBJ2-5; tentatively, D is TRBD2 (6 bases). Material for sequencing was peripheral blood. The sequence came from a man aged 18 to 30 with COVID-19, enrolled during active disease. In DNA, the CDR3 is TGTGCCAGCAGTCTTTACTCCGGGACTCGGGAGACCCAGTACTTC. Protein: CASSLYSGTRETQYF.